The 24 T cell receptor beta chains presented below share a single source sample, sequenced in a study of PD-L1 blockade in urothelial cancer. Time point specified: peripheral blood 6 weeks after treatment start. The table came from immunoSEQ multiplex PCR; TCRdb's copy has only in-frame clones and leaves some out. The repertoire includes 48,000 or so clones, roughly 80% of them detected once, and around 9.1% sits in the top ten. Specimen: PBMCs, collected around atezolizumab (anti-PD-L1) treatment. The source is a man between 65 and 79 years old with urothelial cancer.

The rearrangement links TRBV7-3 to TRBJ2-2, with D possibly matching TRBD1 (5 bases). Looked up from germline, CDR1 is SGHTA and CDR2 is FQGTGA. V shed 0 bases and J shed 4 bases, with 12 bases lying between them. The CDR3 is 16 amino acids. The CDR3 DNA reads as TGTGCCAGCAGCTTAACGGCAGGGTATGGCACCGGGGAGCTGTTTTTT. Protein: CASSLTAGYGTGELFF.

The chain is built from TRBV5-4 and TRBJ2-7, with a weak D call TRBD2 (6 bases). Germline CDR1 is SGHNT and CDR2 is YYREEE (reference sequence). Trimming stripped 1 base from V and 2 bases from J, with 10 bases between. The CDR3 covers 14 residues. CDR3 DNA sequence: TGTGCCAGCAGCTTGTCGGGAGCAACCTACGAGCAGTACTTC. This gives the protein CASSLSGATYEQYF.

J is TRBJ1-2 and V is TRBV28, with 8 bases fitting TRBD1. Germline V lookup: CDR1 MDHEN, CDR2 SYDVKM. CDR3 length equals 14 residues. V shed 10 bases, J shed 4 bases, and the junction held 11 bases outside the gene matches. CDR3 sequence (DNA): TGTGCCATCAGCATAGCAGGGGGCGGCTATGGCTACACCTTC. This gives the protein CAISIAGGGYGYTF.

This clone was seen more than once but under ten times. The genes are TRBV2 and TRBJ2-1; 8 nucleotides match TRBD1. CDR1 and CDR2 from the germline V gene are SNHLY and FYNNEI. This CDR3 spans 15 amino acids. Germline trimming cut 6 bases from V and 2 bases from J; bases unmatched to any gene: 6. Here the CDR3 DNA reads TGTGCCAGCAGGGAGGGACAGGCGGCCTACAATGAGCAGTTCTTC. This translates into CASREGQAAYNEQFF.

The V call is TRBV29-1, the J call TRBJ1-1; perhaps TRBD1 as D (6 bases). Trimming removed 6 bases from V and 8 bases from J, with 13 bases in between. The CDR3 loop spans 11 amino acids. Per the germline V gene, CDR1 is SQVTM and CDR2 is ANQGSEA. The CDR3 DNA reads as TGCAGCGTCCAGGGGAAGAAAGAAGCTTTCTTT. This encodes CSVQGKKEAFF.

The V gene is TRBV5-1, the J gene TRBJ2-3; 7 bases map to TRBD2. The V gene's germline CDR1 is SGHRS and CDR2 YFSETQ. V lost 2 bases to trimming and J lost 6 bases; unmatched junction nucleotides: 12. The length of the CDR3 is 16 residues. The CDR3 is CASSLEPGLTLDTQYF. In DNA, the CDR3 is TGCGCCAGCAGCTTAGAACCGGGACTAACTCTGGATACGCAGTATTTT.

This chain links TRBV19 with TRBJ1-5; a possible D gene is TRBD1 (5 bases). From germline, CDR1 is LNHDA and CDR2 SQIVND (reference sequence). The CDR3 sequence is 15 residues long. Between the trimmed V and J ends, which lost 4 bases and 3 bases, there was a span of 13 bases. This CDR3 is CASSTQAGLNQPQHF. The CDR3, as DNA: TGTGCCAGTAGTACTCAAGCAGGGCTCAATCAGCCCCAGCATTTT.

This clone came up once. The V call is TRBV12-5, the J call TRBJ2-3; weak D call: TRBD2 (6 bases). Germline V gene data show CDR1 as LGHNT and CDR2 as FRNRAP. Trimming stripped 6 bases from V and 7 bases from J, with 11 bases between. The CDR3 spans 12 residues. The CDR3 sequence: CASGSEGNTQYF. The CDR3 nucleotides are TGTGCTAGTGGATCGGAGGGAAATACGCAGTATTTT.

The V gene is TRBV10-2, the J gene TRBJ2-7; 9 bases map to TRBD1. Germline CDR1 and CDR2: WSHSY and SAAADI. V lost 7 bases and J lost 5; bases outside the gene matches: 6. The CDR3 extends over 13 amino acids. CDR3 amino acids: CASTPRDRDEQYF. In DNA form, the CDR3 reads TGCGCCAGCACCCCCCGGGACAGGGACGAGCAGTACTTC.

The genes are TRBV9 and TRBJ2-1; tentative D call: TRBD2 (6 bases). The V end lost 0 bases, the J end lost 7 bases, and 11 bases lay between the germline ends. The germline gives CDR1 SGDLS, CDR2 YYNGEE. The CDR3 covers 14 residues. Here the CDR3 reads CASSVGSGRNEQFF. The CDR3 DNA sequence: TGTGCCAGCAGCGTAGGGTCAGGGAGGAATGAGCAGTTCTTC.

This clone has just a few counts. V and J are TRBV6-6 and TRBJ1-2; no clear D gene. V was trimmed by 2 bases and J by 5 bases, leaving 18 bases between them. CDR3 length: 16 amino acids. Germline V gene sequence: CDR1 MNHNY, CDR2 SVGAGI (reference sequence). The CDR3 spells CASSYPLGEARYGYTF. CDR3 in DNA: TGTGCCAGCAGTTACCCCCTCGGTGAAGCAAGATATGGCTACACCTTC.

The chain employs TRBV29-1 and TRBJ2-1; D is unclear. The ends were cut back, 4 bases at V and 8 bases at J, with 15 bases in the middle. This CDR3 spans 13 amino acids. CDR1 is SQVTM and CDR2 is ANQGSEA in the germline V gene. DNA of the CDR3: TGCAGCGTTGGCGGTATAGGTATCCATGAGCAGTTCTTC. It codes for CSVGGIGIHEQFF.

J is TRBJ2-1 and V is TRBV28; the match to TRBD1 covers 7 bases. The germline V gene has CDR1 MDHEN and CDR2 SYDVKM. This CDR3 has 15 amino acids. The J segment lost 9 bases and the V segment lost 2 bases, leaving 10 bases of the junction unmatched. CDR3 sequence (DNA): TGTGCCAGCAGTTTAAACCCCACGGGACAGAGTGAGCAGTTCTTC. This encodes CASSLNPTGQSEQFF.

This clone occurred a few times. The chain recombines TRBV7-8 with TRBJ1-4, with TRBD1 matching 7 bases. After removal of 6 bases from V and 5 bases from J, the junction contained 9 bases not matched to a gene. Germline CDR1 SGHVS, CDR2 FQNEAQ. This CDR3 is built from 15 residues. This CDR3 reads CASRPSGTANEKLFF. CDR3 nucleotide sequence: TGTGCCAGCAGGCCTTCCGGGACAGCGAATGAAAAACTGTTTTTT. Using reference TRBV7-8 and TRBJ1-4 for the parts outside the CDR3, the full variable domain is GAGVSQSPRYKVAKRGQDVALRCDPISGHVSLFWYQQALGQGPEFLTYFQNEAQLDKSGLPSDRFFAERPEGSVSTLKIQRTQQEDSAVYLCASRPSGTANEKLFFGSGTQLSVL.

The genes are TRBV5-4 and TRBJ1-2; D gene ambiguous. The germline V and J ends were trimmed by 2 bases and 2 bases, with 13 bases remaining between them. The V gene's germline CDR1 is SGHNT and CDR2 YYREEE (reference sequence). The CDR3 covers 15 residues. CDR3 bases: TGTGCCAGCAGCTTCAACCACCAGGTGAACTATGGCTACACCTTC. Its translation: CASSFNHQVNYGYTF. The full variable domain, completed using reference TRBV5-4 and TRBJ1-2, is ETGVTQSPTHLIKTRGQQVTLRCSSQSGHNTVSWYQQALGQGPQFIFQYYREEENGRGNFPPRFSGLQFPNYSSELNVNALELDDSALYLCASSFNHQVNYGYTFGSGTRLTVV.

The chain recombines TRBV6-5 with TRBJ1-2; 7 positions agree with TRBD1. From germline, CDR1 is MNHEY and CDR2 SVGAGI. With V trimmed by 2 bases and J by 10 bases, 10 bases remained unmatched. The CDR3 is 14 amino acids. The CDR3 region has the DNA TGTGCCAGCAGTTACGGACTTGGACAGGACGTCTACACCTTC. Its protein product is CASSYGLGQDVYTF.

This chain joins TRBV5-1 and TRBJ2-3, with unresolved D. CDR3 length: 14 amino acids. Germline lookup yields CDR1 SGHRS and CDR2 YFSETQ. Trimming removed 4 bases at V and 3 bases at J, with 12 bases between. The CDR3 is CASSLWAPTDTQYF. The CDR3 bases are TGCGCCAGCAGCCTCTGGGCGCCGACAGATACGCAGTATTTT.

The chain has TRBV6-5 and TRBJ2-3, with 16 bases matching TRBD2. The J segment lost 14 bases and the V segment lost 6 bases, leaving 5 bases of the junction unmatched. Germline CDR1 reads MNHEY; CDR2 reads SVGAGI. The CDR3 is 13 residues long. The CDR3 protein is CASSPGLAGGRYF. CDR3 sequence (DNA): TGTGCCAGCAGCCCGGGACTAGCGGGGGGGCGGTATTTT.

This clone was seen a single time. J is TRBJ2-6 and V is TRBV9; D is ambiguous. V dropped 0 bases and J dropped 2 bases, with 6 bases sitting between them. Germline V CDR1 and CDR2: SGDLS, YYNGEE. CDR3 length: 15 amino acids. In DNA form, the CDR3 reads TGTGCCAGCAGCGTAGGGGCTACTGGGGCCAACGTCCTGACTTTC. Amino acids: CASSVGATGANVLTF.

The DNA of the CDR3 is TGTGCCAGCAGCGCCGACATGGTGTATCGGCCCCAGCATTTT. As protein: CASSADMVYRPQHF. This chain connects TRBV9 to TRBJ1-5; D is ambiguous. Per the germline V gene, CDR1 is SGDLS and CDR2 is YYNGEE. The CDR3 sequence is 14 residues long. V was shortened by 3 bases and J by 9 bases, with 16 bases between the two germline ends.

The rearrangement links TRBV6-5 to TRBJ2-2; 9 bases map to TRBD2. The CDR3 extends over 15 amino acids. V lost 6 bases and J lost 6; bases outside the gene matches: 8. Looked up from germline, CDR1 is MNHEY and CDR2 is SVGAGI. Here the CDR3 reads CASRTSGHPAGELFF. CDR3 DNA: TGTGCCAGCAGGACTAGCGGCCATCCGGCCGGGGAGCTGTTTTTT.

There are a few counts of this clone. This chain links TRBV2 with TRBJ2-1; possibly TRBD2 for D (6 bases). The CDR3 consists of 13 residues. The V gene lost 7 bases and the J gene lost 5 bases, with 12 bases spanning the gap. Germline loops: CDR1 SNHLY, CDR2 FYNNEI. This CDR3 is CASNGGLNNEQFF. The DNA of the CDR3 is TGTGCCAGCAACGGCGGACTAAACAATGAGCAGTTCTTC.

J is TRBJ2-5 and V is TRBV5-1, with 7 nucleotides matching TRBD1. Looked up from germline, CDR1 is SGHRS and CDR2 is YFSETQ. CDR3 length equals 13 residues. V lost 4 bases and J lost 3; bases outside the gene matches: 3. The CDR3 is CASSLGTEETQYF. In nucleotides, the CDR3 is TGCGCCAGCAGCCTCGGGACAGAAGAGACCCAGTACTTC.

J is TRBJ1-5 and V is TRBV28, with TRBD1 matching over 9 bases. J lost 1 base, V lost 7 bases, and 5 bases had no gene match. CDR3 length: 15 residues. In germline, CDR1 is MDHEN, CDR2 SYDVKM. CDR3 region: CASIGDRASNQPQHF. The DNA for the CDR3 is TGTGCCAGCATTGGGGACAGGGCCAGCAATCAGCCCCAGCATTTT.